These T cell receptor beta chains were read from a single sample in a study of control samples from healthy donors and cancer patients. Sequencing was performed with immunoSEQ multiplex PCR; in TCRdb, only in-frame clones are kept and a portion is missing. The sample consists of 80,000 or so clones, roughly 90% of them appearing once. The material sequenced was blood. The receptors were sampled from a man aged 45-65 years in good health. The CDR3 runs from the conserved cysteine through the conserved F or W. The order of the fields is clone size, V gene, D gene, J gene, CDR3 DNA, CDR3 protein. The D gene is left open where the match is weak. The size entry is marked missing in some rows and otherwise reads once, few, many or a size class.

clone_size: .
v_call: TRBV4-2
d_call: .
j_call: TRBJ1-2
cdr3_nt: TGTGCCAGCAGCCGCTCCCGGACAGAATCCGCCTATGGCTACACCTTC
cdr3_aa: CASSRSRTESAYGYTF

clone_size: few
v_call: TRBV11-3
d_call: .
j_call: TRBJ1-2
cdr3_nt: TGTGCCAGCAGCCTACGGGGGTCTAACTATGGCTACACCTTC
cdr3_aa: CASSLRGSNYGYTF

clone_size: .
v_call: TRBV14
d_call: .
j_call: TRBJ2-7
cdr3_nt: TGTGCCAGCAGTCGCTACACGGCGCCTAAATACGAGCAGTACTTC
cdr3_aa: CASSRYTAPKYEQYF

clone_size: .
v_call: TRBV19
d_call: TRBD1
j_call: TRBJ1-2
cdr3_nt: TGTGCCAGTAGAAAAACGGGACAGCTTAACTATGGCTACACCTTC
cdr3_aa: CASRKTGQLNYGYTF

clone_size: .
v_call: TRBV3-1/TRBV3-2
d_call: .
j_call: TRBJ2-3
cdr3_nt: TGTGCCAGCAGCCAAGATCCTGGTGACGATACGCAGTATTTT
cdr3_aa: CASSQDPGDDTQYF

clone_size: .
v_call: TRBV6-6
d_call: .
j_call: TRBJ2-7
cdr3_nt: TGTGCCAGCAGTCACTCCGCGACATCCTCCGAGCAGTACTTC
cdr3_aa: CASSHSATSSEQYF

clone_size: few
v_call: TRBV19
d_call: .
j_call: TRBJ1-1
cdr3_nt: TGTGCCAGTAGTATCGCTCTAAGGGTGAACACTGAAGCTTTCTTT
cdr3_aa: CASSIALRVNTEAFF

clone_size: .
v_call: TRBV11-3
d_call: TRBD1
j_call: TRBJ1-1
cdr3_nt: TGTGCCAGCAGCTTCCCCGGGACAGTTTACACTGAAGCTTTCTTT
cdr3_aa: CASSFPGTVYTEAFF

clone_size: .
v_call: TRBV30
d_call: TRBD1
j_call: TRBJ1-1
cdr3_nt: TGTGCCTGGAGCTTGGGACAGGGGGCTGAAGCTTTCTTT
cdr3_aa: CAWSLGQGAEAFF

clone_size: .
v_call: TRBV7-8
d_call: TRBD2
j_call: TRBJ2-1
cdr3_nt: TGTGCCAGCAGCTTAGTCGCCCTAGCGGGGGCATCTATTGAGCAGTTCTTC
cdr3_aa: CASSLVALAGASIEQFF

clone_size: .
v_call: TRBV15
d_call: TRBD1
j_call: TRBJ2-7
cdr3_nt: TGTGCCACCAGCGACCGGGACAGAAACTACGAGCAGTACTTC
cdr3_aa: CATSDRDRNYEQYF

clone_size: .
v_call: TRBV20-1
d_call: .
j_call: TRBJ1-5
cdr3_nt: TGCAGTGCTAGTGAAACGAGTTGGGGGGCCCAGCCCCAGCATTTT
cdr3_aa: CSASETSWGAQPQHF

clone_size: .
v_call: TRBV14
d_call: TRBD2
j_call: TRBJ2-7
cdr3_nt: TGTGCCAGCAGCCAAGATAGGGGGCTAGCGGGGCTTTACGAGCAGTACTTC
cdr3_aa: CASSQDRGLAGLYEQYF

clone_size: .
v_call: TRBV15
d_call: .
j_call: TRBJ2-1
cdr3_nt: TGTGCCACCAGCAGAGAGGTCGACAGCAATGAGCAGTTCTTC
cdr3_aa: CATSREVDSNEQFF

clone_size: .
v_call: TRBV7-9
d_call: .
j_call: TRBJ2-3
cdr3_nt: TGTGCCAGCAGCTTAGAGGGTGGCACAGATACGCAGTATTTT
cdr3_aa: CASSLEGGTDTQYF

clone_size: once
v_call: TRBV10-3
d_call: .
j_call: TRBJ1-2
cdr3_nt: TGTGCCATCCGGGGGGGTTTGATGGCTAACTATGGCTACACCTTC
cdr3_aa: CAIRGGLMANYGYTF

clone_size: .
v_call: TRBV9
d_call: .
j_call: TRBJ2-3
cdr3_nt: TGTGCCAGCAGCGTAAGAGGAGTCAGTCCTAGCACAGATACGCAGTATTTT
cdr3_aa: CASSVRGVSPSTDTQYF

clone_size: .
v_call: TRBV27
d_call: .
j_call: TRBJ2-5
cdr3_nt: TGTGCCAGCAGTTTTTTATATAATCGAGAGACCCAGTACTTC
cdr3_aa: CASSFLYNRETQYF

clone_size: .
v_call: TRBV19
d_call: .
j_call: TRBJ1-5
cdr3_nt: TGTGCCAGTAGTATAGGAAGTGGCGGTCAGCCCCAGCATTTT
cdr3_aa: CASSIGSGGQPQHF

clone_size: .
v_call: TRBV3-1/TRBV3-2
d_call: .
j_call: TRBJ2-5
cdr3_nt: TGTGCCAGCAGCCGATTTCACGGGAGCCCCCAAGAGACCCAGTACTTC
cdr3_aa: CASSRFHGSPQETQYF